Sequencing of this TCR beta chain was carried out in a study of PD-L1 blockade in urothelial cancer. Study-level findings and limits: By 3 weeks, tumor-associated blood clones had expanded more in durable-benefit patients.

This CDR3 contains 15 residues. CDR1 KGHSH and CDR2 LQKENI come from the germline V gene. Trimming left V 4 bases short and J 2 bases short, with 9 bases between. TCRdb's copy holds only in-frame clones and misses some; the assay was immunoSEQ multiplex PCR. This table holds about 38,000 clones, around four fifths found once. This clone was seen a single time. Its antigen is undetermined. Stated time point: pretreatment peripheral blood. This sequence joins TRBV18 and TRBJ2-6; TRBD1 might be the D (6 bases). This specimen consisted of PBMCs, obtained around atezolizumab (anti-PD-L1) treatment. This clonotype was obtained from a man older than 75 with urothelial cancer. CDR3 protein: CASSLNRAGANVLTF. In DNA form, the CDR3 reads TGTGCCAGCTCACTCAACAGGGCTGGGGCCAACGTCCTGACTTTC.